This T cell receptor (beta chain) was captured in a study of technical replicates of blood from several donors. Trimming cost V 8 bases and J 5 bases, with 15 bases left between them. The CDR3 loop spans 13 amino acids. From germline, CDR1 is SNHLY and CDR2 FYNNEI. TCRdb keeps only in-frame clones here, not all; method: immunoSEQ multiplex PCR. The profile shows 70,000 to 85,000 clones, around 95% of them singletons. The chain is built from TRBV2 and TRBJ2-5; maybe TRBD2 (7 bases). Sequencing was done on a sample of T cells isolated from PBMCs. This TCR derives from a human donor in good health. In DNA form, the CDR3 reads TGTGCCAGCTCGGCGGGGAGGGGGGAGACCCAGTACTTC. Residues: CASSAGRGETQYF.